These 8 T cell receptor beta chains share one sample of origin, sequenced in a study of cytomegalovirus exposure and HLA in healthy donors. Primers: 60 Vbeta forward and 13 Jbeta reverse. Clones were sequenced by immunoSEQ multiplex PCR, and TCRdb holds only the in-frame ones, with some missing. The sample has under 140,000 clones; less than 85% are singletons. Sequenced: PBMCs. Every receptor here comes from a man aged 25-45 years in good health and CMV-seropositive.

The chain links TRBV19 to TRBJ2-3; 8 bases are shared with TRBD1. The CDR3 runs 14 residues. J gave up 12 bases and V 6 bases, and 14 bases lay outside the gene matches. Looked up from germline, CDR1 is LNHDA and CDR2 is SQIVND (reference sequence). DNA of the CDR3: TGTGCCAGTAGCCCTCGACAGGGGACACGTCTCCAGTATTTT. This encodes CASSPRQGTRLQYF. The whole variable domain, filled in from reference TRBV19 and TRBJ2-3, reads DGGITQSPKYLFRKEGQNVTLSCEQNLNHDAMYWYRQDPGQGLRLIYYSQIVNDFQKGDIAEGYSVSREKKESFPLTVTSAQKNPTAFYLCASSPRQGTRLQYFGPGTRLTVL.

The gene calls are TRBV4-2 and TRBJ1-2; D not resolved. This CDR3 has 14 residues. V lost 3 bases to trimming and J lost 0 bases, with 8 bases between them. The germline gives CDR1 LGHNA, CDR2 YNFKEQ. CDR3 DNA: TGTGCCAGCAGCCATCCCGGGACTAACTATGGCTACACCTTC. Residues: CASSHPGTNYGYTF.

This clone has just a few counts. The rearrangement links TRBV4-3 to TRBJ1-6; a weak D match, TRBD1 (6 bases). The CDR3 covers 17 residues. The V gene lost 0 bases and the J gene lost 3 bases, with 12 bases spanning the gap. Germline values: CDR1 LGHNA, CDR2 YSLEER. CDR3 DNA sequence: TGCGCCAGCAGCCAAGAGGGGACAACCAGCTATAATTCACCCCTCCACTTT. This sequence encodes CASSQEGTTSYNSPLHF.

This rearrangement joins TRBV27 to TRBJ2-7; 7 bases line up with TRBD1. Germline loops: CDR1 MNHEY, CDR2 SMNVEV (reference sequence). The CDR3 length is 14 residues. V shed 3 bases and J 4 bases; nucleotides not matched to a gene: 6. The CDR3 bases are TGTGCCAGCAGTTTGTCCGGGACAGCGTACGAGCAGTACTTC. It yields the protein CASSLSGTAYEQYF.

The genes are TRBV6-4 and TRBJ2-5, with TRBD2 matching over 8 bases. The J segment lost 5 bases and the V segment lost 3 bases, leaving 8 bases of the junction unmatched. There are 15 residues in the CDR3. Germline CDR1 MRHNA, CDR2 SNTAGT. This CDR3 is CASSENGGAWETQYF. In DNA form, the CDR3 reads TGTGCCAGCAGTGAAAACGGGGGGGCCTGGGAGACCCAGTACTTC.

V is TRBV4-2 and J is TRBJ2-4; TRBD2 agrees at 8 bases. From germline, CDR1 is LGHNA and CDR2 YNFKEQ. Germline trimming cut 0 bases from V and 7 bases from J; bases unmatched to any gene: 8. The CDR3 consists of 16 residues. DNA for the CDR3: TGTGCCAGCAGCCAAGATCCCGTCTCGGGGGGGAACATTCAGTACTTC. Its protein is CASSQDPVSGGNIQYF.

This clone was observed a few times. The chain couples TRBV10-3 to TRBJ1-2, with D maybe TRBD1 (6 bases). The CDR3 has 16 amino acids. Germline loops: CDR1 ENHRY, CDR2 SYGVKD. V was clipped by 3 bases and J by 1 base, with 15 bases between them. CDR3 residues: CAISDSPRQVNYGYTF. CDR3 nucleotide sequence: TGTGCCATCAGTGACTCTCCTCGACAGGTTAACTATGGCTACACCTTC.

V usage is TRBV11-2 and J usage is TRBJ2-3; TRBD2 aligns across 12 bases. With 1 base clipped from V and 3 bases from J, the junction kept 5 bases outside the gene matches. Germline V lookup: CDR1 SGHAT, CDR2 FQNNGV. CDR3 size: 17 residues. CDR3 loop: CASSLGWTSGETDTQYF. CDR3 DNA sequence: TGTGCCAGCAGCTTAGGGTGGACTAGCGGGGAAACAGATACGCAGTATTTT.